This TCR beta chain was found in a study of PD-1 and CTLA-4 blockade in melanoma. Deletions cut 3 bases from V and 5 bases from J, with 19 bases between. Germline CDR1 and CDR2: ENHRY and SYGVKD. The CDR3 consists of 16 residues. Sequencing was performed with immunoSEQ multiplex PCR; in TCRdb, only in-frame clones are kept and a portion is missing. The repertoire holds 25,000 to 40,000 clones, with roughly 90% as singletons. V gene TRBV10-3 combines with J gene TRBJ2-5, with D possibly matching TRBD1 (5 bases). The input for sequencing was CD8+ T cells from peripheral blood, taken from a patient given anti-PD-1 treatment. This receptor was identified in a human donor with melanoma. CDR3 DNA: TGTGCCATCAGTGATATCGATACAGGCGAAGTGGAGACCCAGTACTTC. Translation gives CAISDIDTGEVETQYF.